What follows describes a single T cell receptor beta chain. The antigen remains unidentified. This sample was taken from a study of T cell repertoires in cytomegalovirus infection. Study details: CMV infection and matching HLA type were both indicated by public TCR beta signatures.

Findings and limits, study-wide: Carriers of CMV plus the relevant HLA were identified by cumulative public TCR beta family frequency. It was HLA-C-restricted CMV-specific TCR beta clonotypes that dominated the response ex vivo.

TCRdb called the reads again in MiXCR, with one record for every CDR3 protein. The sample lists 350,000 to 500,000 distinct CDR3 sequences; approximately 31% were seen once. In germline, CDR1 is SGHTA, CDR2 FQGNSA. J was trimmed by 4 bases and V by 4 bases; bases with no gene match: 6. This CDR3 region has 14 residues. The receptor comes from a human donor in good health (CMV status not recorded). Some clones in this sample may be carry-over from other donors' samples. Specimen: PBMCs. V usage is TRBV7-2 and J usage is TRBJ1-2; 7 bases are a match to TRBD1. In nucleotides, the CDR3 is TGTGCCAGCAGCTGCCTAACAGGGGCCTATGGCTACACCTTC. This gives the protein CASSCLTGAYGYTF. Using reference TRBV7-2 and TRBJ1-2 for the parts outside the CDR3, the full variable domain is GAGVSQSPSNKVTEKGKDVELRCDPISGHTALYWYRQSLGQGLEFLIYFQGNSAPDKSGLPSDRFSAERTGGSVSTLTIQRTQQEDSAVYLCASSCLTGAYGYTFGSGTRLTVV.